The 21 T cell receptor beta chains listed next were all sequenced from one sample in a study of blood T cells in healthy people across ages. Using a J-beta primer mix together with a sample-barcoded 5' primer, a second PCR was run for roughly 6 to 11 cycles. TCRdb analysed the 5' RACE reads with MiXCR anew, one entry per CDR3 protein. Here the sample spans 1,800,000 or so distinct CDR3 sequences, around 40% being singletons. Sequencing was done on a sample of blood. These receptors came from a human donor in good health.

This clonotype was detected many times. The chain uses TRBV7-2 and TRBJ2-7; TRBD1 agrees at 7 bases. The V and J ends lost 3 bases and 1 base, in that order; junction bases with no gene match: 3. This CDR3 has 14 amino acids. Germline V lookup: CDR1 SGHTA, CDR2 FQGNSA. CDR3 sequence: CASSLDRTSYEQYF. The DNA for the CDR3 is TGTGCCAGCAGCTTGGACAGGACATCCTACGAGCAGTACTTC.

There are many counts of this clonotype. The V and J genes are TRBV7-2 and TRBJ2-5; the D is unclear. V was pared by 4 bases and J by 1 base, with 10 bases between. CDR1 is SGHTA and CDR2 is FQGNSA in the germline V gene. The CDR3 is 14 amino acids. CDR3 in amino acids: CASSSGRSQETQYF. The CDR3 coding sequence is TGTGCCAGCAGCTCCGGACGGAGCCAAGAGACCCAGTACTTC.

This chain's CDR3 is CASSMVWGFTEAFF. In DNA form, the CDR3 reads TGTGCCAGCAGTATGGTCTGGGGGTTCACTGAAGCTTTCTTT. This chain joins TRBV12-3 or TRBV12-4 and TRBJ1-1; tentatively, D is TRBD1 (5 bases). Trimming took 5 bases from V and 4 from J, leaving 14 bases between them. The CDR3 has 14 amino acids.

This clonotype was recorded a few times. The genes are TRBV6-2 or TRBV6-3 and TRBJ1-2, with D unclear. Germline values: CDR1 MNHEY, CDR2 SVGEGT. CDR3 length: 14 amino acids. V was pared by 7 bases and J by 3 bases, with 15 bases between. The CDR3 sequence: CASIGSAIYYGYTF. The DNA for the CDR3 is TGTGCCAGCATAGGCAGCGCGATTTACTATGGCTACACCTTC.

In its sample, this clonotype was seen a few times. The CDR3 sequence is CASSLFGHLGAKNIQYF. The DNA for the CDR3 is TGTGCCAGCAGTTTATTTGGGCACCTTGGGGCCAAAAACATTCAGTACTTC. The chain uses TRBV12-3 or TRBV12-4 and TRBJ2-4; unclear D gene. The V end was cut by 2 bases, the J end by 1 base, with 15 bases between. The CDR3 is 17 residues long.

This clonotype came up a few times. The chain carries TRBV2 and TRBJ2-4; D is perhaps TRBD1 or TRBD2 (5 bases each). The DNA end is more similar to TRBJ2-5, so the J call may be wrong. The CDR3 totals 15 residues. In germline, CDR1 is SNHLY, CDR2 FYNNEI. For the CDR3, the DNA is TGTGCCAGCAGTGAAGATTTGGGGGTAGGAGAGACCCAGTACTTC. This sequence encodes CASSEDLGVGETQYF.

This clonotype was observed a handful of times. The J gene is TRBJ2-1, the V gene TRBV11-2, with 7 bases matching TRBD1. The CDR3 totals 15 residues. Germline V gene sequence: CDR1 SGHAT, CDR2 FQNNGV. V was pared by 3 bases and J by 2 bases, with 4 bases of the junction left unmatched. Written as DNA, the CDR3 is TGTGCCAGCAGCTTGAACAGGGGCACCTACAATGAGCAGTTCTTC. It translates to CASSLNRGTYNEQFF.

Of note for this clonotype: The CDR3 end shows no conserved phenylalanine or tryptophan, and so a read error is likely. The CDR3 loop reads CASSLAGGLKNFNYGYTS. CDR3 sequence (DNA): TGTGCCAGCAGCTTAGCAGGTGGTCTGAAGAATTTTAACTATGGCTACACCTCC. V and J are TRBV7-2 and TRBJ1-2; D is unresolved. CDR1 and CDR2 from the germline V gene are SGHTA and FQGNSA. The length of the CDR3 is 18 residues. V was pared by 0 bases and J by 1 base, with 18 bases between.

The chain is built from TRBV4-3 and TRBJ2-1; TRBD2 is a possible D gene (5 bases). The CDR3 loop spans 15 amino acids. Trimming removed 2 bases from V and 5 bases from J, with 13 bases in between. CDR1 LGHNA and CDR2 YSLEER come from the germline V gene. CDR3 amino acids: CASSQRGLDNNEQFF. The CDR3 DNA is TGCGCCAGCAGCCAACGAGGGCTCGACAACAATGAGCAGTTCTTC.

As for this clonotype: Being one base from a much bigger clone, this may be a read error. The rearrangement uses TRBV10-3 and TRBJ2-5; possibly TRBD1 or TRBD2 for D (6 bases each). Germline V gene data show CDR1 as ENHRY and CDR2 as SYGVKD. CDR3 size: 13 residues. The CDR3 sequence: CAMGGGLQETLYF. Here the CDR3 DNA reads TGTGCCATGGGGGGCGGTCTGCAAGAGACCCTGTACTTC.

V usage is TRBV18 and J usage is TRBJ2-5; 10 bases agree with TRBD1. Germline trimming cut 3 bases from V and 11 bases from J; bases unmatched to any gene: 18. The CDR3 has 17 amino acids. Germline V gene lookup returns CDR1 KGHSH and CDR2 LQKENI. CDR3 loop: CASSPYPSGQGSNEQYF. The CDR3 bases are TGTGCCAGCTCACCTTACCCATCGGGACAGGGGAGTAATGAGCAGTACTTC.

This clonotype was counted a single time. V gene TRBV20-1 combines with J gene TRBJ1-1; D call uncertain. The ends were cut back, 1 base at V and 11 bases at J, with 14 bases in the middle. The CDR3 length is 12 residues. Germline CDR1 reads DFQATT; CDR2 reads SNEGSKA (reference sequence). CDR3 residues: CSARAPPEQAFF. Written as DNA, the CDR3 is TGCAGTGCTAGAGCTCCCCCTGAGCAGGCTTTCTTT.

A word on this clonotype: At one of its ends the junction is not consistent with the germline gene, which may arise from a read error. The chain links TRBV3-1 to TRBJ1-4; D gene uncertain. Germline CDR1 and CDR2: LGHDT and YNNKEL (reference sequence). This CDR3 spans 14 amino acids. The CDR3 is CAGSPDRANEKLFF. DNA for the CDR3: TGTGCCGGCAGCCCGGATAGGGCTAATGAAAAACTGTTTTTT.

This clonotype has just a few counts. The chain carries TRBV7-8 and TRBJ2-7; 7 bases fit TRBD1. The trim removed 1 base at V and 2 bases at J, leaving 5 bases unmatched. The CDR3 is 15 amino acids. Germline V gene data show CDR1 as SGHVS and CDR2 as FQNEAQ. The CDR3 coding sequence is TGTGCCAGCAGCTTAGGGGGACAGTTTCCCTACGAGCAGTACTTC. This sequence encodes CASSLGGQFPYEQYF. Drawing the rest from reference TRBV7-8 and TRBJ2-7, the complete variable domain is GAGVSQSPRYKVAKRGQDVALRCDPISGHVSLFWYQQALGQGPEFLTYFQNEAQLDKSGLPSDRFFAERPEGSVSTLKIQRTQQEDSAVYLCASSLGGQFPYEQYFGPGTRLTVT.

The gene calls are TRBV5-1 and TRBJ2-1, with 8 bases that match TRBD2. V trimming: 2 bases; J trimming: 4 bases; junction bases outside the gene matches: 5. CDR3 length equals 15 residues. Germline assignment: CDR1 SGHRS and CDR2 YFSETQ. The chain's CDR3 is CASSFTAGGYNEQFF. In nucleotides, the CDR3 is TGCGCCAGCAGCTTCACTGCGGGGGGATACAATGAGCAGTTCTTC. The full variable domain, with the rest looked up from reference TRBV5-1 and TRBJ2-1, is KAGVTQTPRYLIKTRGQQVTLSCSPISGHRSVSWYQQTPGQGLQFLFEYFSETQRNKGNFPGRFSGRQFSNSRSEMNVSTLELGDSALYLCASSFTAGGYNEQFFGPGTRLTVL.

This clonotype has only a few counts. This chain connects TRBV7-9 to TRBJ2-7, with a tentative D call TRBD1 (5 bases). The ends were cut back, 6 bases at V and 2 bases at J, with 14 bases in the middle. This CDR3 contains 14 residues. Germline lookup yields CDR1 SEHNR and CDR2 FQNEAQ (reference sequence). The CDR3: CASSPPGQAYEQYF. Written as DNA, the CDR3 is TGTGCCAGCAGTCCTCCCGGACAAGCCTACGAGCAGTACTTC.

This chain links TRBV7-9 with TRBJ1-4; D is unclear. Trimming stripped 1 base from V and 5 bases from J, with 5 bases between. The CDR3 consists of 13 residues. CDR1 is SEHNR, CDR2 FQNEAQ, per germline (reference sequence). CDR3 protein: CASSLEANEKLFF. CDR3 in DNA: TGTGCCAGCAGCTTAGAAGCGAATGAAAAACTGTTTTTT.

The chain is built from TRBV7-3 and TRBJ2-5, with D possibly being TRBD1 (6 bases). The CDR3 has 15 residues. From germline, CDR1 is SGHTA and CDR2 FQGTGA. The V gene lost 2 bases and the J gene lost 1 base, with 11 bases spanning the gap. In DNA, the CDR3 is TGTGCCAGCAGCTTATCAGGGGAAATCCAAGAGACCCAGTACTTC. This codes for CASSLSGEIQETQYF.

J is TRBJ1-2 and V is TRBV6-6; D is ambiguous. Germline values: CDR1 MNHNY, CDR2 SVGAGI (reference sequence). This CDR3 has 13 residues. V lost 5 bases, J lost 0 bases, and 7 bases lay in between. The CDR3 sequence: CASSGLANYGYTF. The CDR3 DNA is TGTGCCAGCAGTGGACTCGCTAACTATGGCTACACCTTC.

Remarks on this clonotype: A read error may produce the germline difference seen at one junction end. The genes are TRBV4-3 and TRBJ2-1; D is tentatively TRBD1 or TRBD2 (5 bases each). This CDR3 region has 15 residues. CDR1 and CDR2 from the germline V gene are LGHNA and YSLEER. CDR3 bases: TGCGCCAGCAGCCAAGATGGGGACGGATGCAATGAGCGGTTCTTC. As protein: CASSQDGDGCNERFF.

This clonotype came up a few times. CDR3 in DNA: TGTGCCAGCAGTGAGACAGTTACTAAGATTCCCCAGCATTTT. This gives the protein CASSETVTKIPQHF. V usage is TRBV6-1 and J usage is TRBJ1-5, with D possibly matching TRBD1 (5 bases). The germline V gene has CDR1 MNHNS and CDR2 SASEGT. The CDR3 is 14 amino acids. With 3 bases removed from V and 10 bases from J, the gap between germline ends came to 16 bases.